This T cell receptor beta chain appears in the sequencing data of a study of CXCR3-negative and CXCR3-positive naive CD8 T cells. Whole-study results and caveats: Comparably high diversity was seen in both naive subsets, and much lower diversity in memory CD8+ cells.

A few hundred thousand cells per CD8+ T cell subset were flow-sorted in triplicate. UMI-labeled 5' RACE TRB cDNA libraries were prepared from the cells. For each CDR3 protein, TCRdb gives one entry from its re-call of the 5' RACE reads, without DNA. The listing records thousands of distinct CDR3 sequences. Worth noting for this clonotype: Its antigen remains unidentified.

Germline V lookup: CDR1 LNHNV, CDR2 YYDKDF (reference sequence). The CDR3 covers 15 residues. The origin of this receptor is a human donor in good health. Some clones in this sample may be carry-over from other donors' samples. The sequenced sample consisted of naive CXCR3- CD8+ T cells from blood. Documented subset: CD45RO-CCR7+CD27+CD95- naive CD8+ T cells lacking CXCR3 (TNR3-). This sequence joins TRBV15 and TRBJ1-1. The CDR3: CATSRDGGARTEAFF.